This TCR beta chain originates from a study of response to subunit inactivated influenza vaccine. Study-level findings and limits: After each seasonal influenza vaccination, few new T cells are recruited, the authors suggested.

In its sample, this clonotype was seen a few times. Antigen specificity is unknown. With 10 bases removed from V and 3 bases from J, the gap between germline ends came to 19 bases. The CDR3 is 14 residues long. Germline CDR1 reads MDHEN; CDR2 reads SYDVKM. TCRdb reprocessed the RT-PCR reads with MiXCR, giving one entry per CDR3 protein. The table lists some 190,000 distinct CDR3 sequences, 14% of them singletons, with approximately 25% in the top ten. Here the sequenced sample was CD8+ T cells sorted from PBMCs, taken around 5 days after vaccination. The chain carries TRBV28 and TRBJ2-7, with D possibly TRBD1 on 6 matching bases. This sequence originates from a man aged 45-65 years who received an inactivated influenza vaccine. The CDR3 nucleotides read TGTGCCACCAAAGTCAGGGGAAATTTCTACGAGCAGTACTTC. Its protein product is CATKVRGNFYEQYF.